The T cell receptor (beta chain) under discussion was sequenced for a study of CD8+ T cells in alopecia areata. T lymphocytes (CD4+ and CD8+) were sorted from PBMCs. The CDR3 is 13 residues long. The germline V and J ends were trimmed by 2 bases and 7 bases, with 12 bases remaining between them. Germline CDR1 reads MNHEY; CDR2 reads SVGAGI. It was cDNA, reverse transcribed from extracted RNA, that served as the sequencing template. Profiling relied on immunoSEQ multiplex PCR, and the TCRdb table lists in-frame clones only, not all of them. The table shows approximately 150,000 clones, with about 60% occurring only once. This clone was seen only a few times. Its cognate antigen is unknown. Findings of the study overall: Scalp samples also contribute reads from the resident alphabeta T cells found in normal skin. Affected lesional scalp, above all in alopecia totalis/universalis, was more clonal than normal scalp.

This chain uses TRBV6-5 with TRBJ2-7; a weak D match, TRBD2 (6 bases). Sequenced: CD4+ T cells sorted from blood. The origin of this receptor is a human donor in good health. CDR3 in amino acids: CASSYALAGEQYF. Written as DNA, the CDR3 is TGTGCCAGCAGTTACGCTCTCGCGGGGGAGCAGTACTTC.